The present T cell receptor beta chain was sequenced within a study of shared clonotypes between healthy human individuals. Findings of the study overall: Clonotypes shared by all four sorted-subset donors had higher generation probabilities than non-shared clonotypes. Naive subsets generally exceeded memory subsets in estimated richness.

Germline V CDR1 and CDR2: MNHNS, SASEGT. The CDR3 is 16 residues long. V lost 4 bases and J lost 8; bases outside the gene matches: 12. About this clone: The antigen remains undetermined.

The run depth of the assay was deep. Sequencing used immunoSEQ multiplex PCR; TCRdb keeps in-frame clones, though not all of them. This table has about 2.4 million clones, about 92% appearing once. The sequence was collected from a young man in good health. Input material: naive CD4+ T cells sorted from blood. The subset is: CD45RA+ positively selected. V usage is TRBV6-1 and J usage is TRBJ2-4; TRBD2 agrees at 9 bases. In DNA form, the CDR3 reads TGTGCCAGCAGTGGCTTTGGCGGGAGGGCCGGAGACATTCAGTACTTC. Translated: CASSGFGGRAGDIQYF.